Each of the 18 T cell receptor beta chains below was sequenced from the same sample in a study of OX40 agonist ivuxolimab in advanced cancers. Assay: immunoSEQ multiplex PCR; the TCRdb copy retains only in-frame clones and omits some. The profile shows 80,000 or so clones, around four fifths of them singletons. Material: CD4+ or CD8+ T cells sorted from blood, obtained in a trial of the OX40 agonist ivuxolimab. These receptors were obtained from an adult with an advanced solid tumor such as melanoma, head and neck, liver or kidney cancer.

The rearrangement links TRBV2 to TRBJ2-6; no firm D call. This CDR3 comprises 17 residues. In germline, CDR1 is SNHLY, CDR2 FYNNEI. Trimming pared 3 bases from V and 0 bases from J, leaving 12 bases between. The CDR3 loop reads CASSEWPPGSGANVLTF. CDR3 sequence (DNA): TGTGCCAGCAGTGAGTGGCCTCCCGGCTCTGGGGCCAACGTCCTGACTTTC.

The V and J genes are TRBV10-3 and TRBJ2-1; the D is unclear. With 4 bases removed from V and 4 bases from J, the gap between germline ends came to 11 bases. The CDR3 spans 14 residues. Germline-derived CDR1 and CDR2 are ENHRY and SYGVKD. CDR3: CAISGLRAYNEQFF. The CDR3 DNA follows: TGTGCCATCAGTGGTCTCCGCGCTTACAATGAGCAGTTCTTC.

This clone appeared a single time. The V gene is TRBV19, the J gene TRBJ1-1; D gene unclear. CDR1 is LNHDA, CDR2 SQIVND, per germline (reference sequence). Trimming shortened V by 2 bases and J by 2 bases, and 18 bases separated the two germline ends. The CDR3 has 17 residues. CDR3 residues: CASSIQGWSPGNTEAFF. CDR3 nucleotide sequence: TGTGCCAGTAGTATACAAGGGTGGAGCCCTGGCAACACTGAAGCTTTCTTT.

This sequence joins TRBV6-1 and TRBJ2-3, with a possible D match to TRBD2 (5 bases). Germline loops: CDR1 MNHNS, CDR2 SASEGT. There are 12 residues in the CDR3. Trimming removed 6 bases from V and 2 bases from J, with 6 bases in between. In DNA, the CDR3 is TGTGCCAGCAGCGGACTCACAGATACGCAGTATTTT. Residues: CASSGLTDTQYF.

The V and J genes are TRBV18 and TRBJ2-1; a possible D gene is TRBD2 (6 bases). In germline, CDR1 is KGHSH, CDR2 LQKENI. The CDR3 runs 17 residues. The V end was cut by 0 bases, the J end by 7 bases, with 19 bases between. CDR3 region: CASSPPRTNRALNEQFF. Written as DNA, the CDR3 is TGTGCCAGCTCACCACCAAGGACTAACCGGGCCCTTAATGAGCAGTTCTTC.

V gene TRBV9 combines with J gene TRBJ2-6; D is ambiguous. The V end lost 5 bases, the J end lost 2 bases, and 5 bases lay between the germline ends. The germline CDR1 and CDR2 sequences are SGDLS and YYNGEE. There are 13 residues in the CDR3. DNA for the CDR3: TGTGCCAGCAGTTCCGCTGGGGCCAACGTCCTGACTTTC. Amino acids: CASSSAGANVLTF.

CDR3 amino acids: CAISGGIGDRVTV. The CDR3 DNA sequence: TGTGCCATCAGTGGTGGTATTGGGGACAGGGTCACTGTC. This rearrangement joins TRBV10-3 to TRBJ2-7; 9 bases match TRBD1. Germline values: CDR1 ENHRY, CDR2 SYGVKD. The CDR3 runs to 13 residues.

V and J are TRBV7-9 and TRBJ2-1; 7 nucleotides line up with TRBD1. This CDR3 has 17 amino acids. J lost 2 bases, V lost 6 bases, and 13 bases had no gene match. Germline CDR1 SEHNR, CDR2 FQNEAQ (reference sequence). The CDR3 loop reads CASRPQFRQGTYNEQFF. CDR3 bases: TGTGCCAGCAGGCCCCAGTTCAGACAGGGAACCTACAATGAGCAGTTCTTC.

This rearrangement joins TRBV18 to TRBJ1-2; D not certain. CDR1 is KGHSH, CDR2 LQKENI, per germline. V was shortened by 3 bases and J by 6 bases, with 17 bases between the two germline ends. The CDR3 extends over 15 amino acids. In DNA form, the CDR3 reads TGTGCCAGCTCACCTCCGGGTAGGCCCCGGGATGGCTACACCTTC. Its protein product is CASSPPGRPRDGYTF.

This clone has just one count. The chain employs TRBV19 and TRBJ2-3; 12 bases line up with TRBD2. The V and J ends lost 3 bases and 3 bases, in that order; junction bases with no gene match: 10. The CDR3 runs 18 residues. Germline loops: CDR1 LNHDA, CDR2 SQIVND (reference sequence). The CDR3 region is CASSIRSGLAGTTDTQYF. CDR3 DNA sequence: TGTGCCAGTAGTATTAGAAGTGGACTAGCGGGGACTACAGATACGCAGTATTTT.

The chain uses TRBV27 and TRBJ2-1; possible D gene TRBD1, 5 bases. The CDR3 contains 16 residues. CDR1 is MNHEY and CDR2 is SMNVEV in the germline V gene (reference sequence). V was clipped by 4 bases and J by 0 bases, with 13 bases between them. CDR3 in DNA: TGTGCCAGCAGTTCTGGAAGGGGCTTCTCCTACAATGAGCAGTTCTTC. Translating gives CASSSGRGFSYNEQFF.

This clone has more than one count but fewer than ten. CDR3 sequence: CASRAGHVYRTEKLFF. The CDR3 DNA sequence: TGCGCCAGCAGGGCGGGACACGTTTATCGGACGGAAAAACTGTTTTTT. This chain connects TRBV10-2 to TRBJ1-4, with a weak D call TRBD1 (6 bases). CDR1 and CDR2 from the germline V gene are WSHSY and SAAADI. Trimming cost V 6 bases and J 8 bases, with 22 bases left between them. The CDR3 runs to 16 residues.

In its sample, this clone was seen once. J is TRBJ1-5 and V is TRBV27; 8 bases line up with TRBD1. The CDR3 runs to 15 residues. Trimming took 6 bases from V and 5 from J; bases not matched to a gene: 9. Germline loops: CDR1 MNHEY, CDR2 SMNVEV (reference sequence). DNA for the CDR3: TGTGCCAGCAGGGGGGCCAACAGGGGGGATCAGCCCCAGCATTTT. This codes for CASRGANRGDQPQHF.

The J gene is TRBJ2-7, the V gene TRBV4-2, with no clear D. V dropped 4 bases and J dropped 1 base, with 11 bases sitting between them. The CDR3 is 14 residues long. The germline CDR1 and CDR2 sequences are LGHNA and YNFKEQ. The CDR3 sequence is CASSPTADSYEQYF. The CDR3 nucleotides are TGTGCCAGCAGCCCGACGGCGGATTCCTACGAGCAGTACTTC.

This clone has just a few counts. The rearrangement uses TRBV21-1 and TRBJ2-3; the tabulated D call, TRBD1, remains unverified against the DNA. TRBV21-1 is tagged as a pseudogene. The CDR3 sequence is 15 residues long. The CDR3 reads CASSSHRGHTDTQYF. The CDR3 DNA reads as TGTGCCAGCAGCTCACACAGGGGCCACACAGATACGCAGTATTTT.

This chain uses TRBV30 with TRBJ1-5; weak D call: TRBD1 (5 bases). The CDR3 loop spans 12 amino acids. V was pared by 8 bases and J by 4 bases, with 12 bases between. Germline V gene sequence: CDR1 GTSNPN, CDR2 SVGIG (reference sequence). CDR3 amino acids: CAARQGNQPQHF. The CDR3, as DNA: TGTGCCGCCCGGCAGGGAAATCAGCCCCAGCATTTT.

The chain links TRBV25-1 to TRBJ1-6, with 11 bases lining up with TRBD1. V shed 5 bases and J 5 bases; nucleotides not matched to a gene: 8. Germline V gene sequence: CDR1 MGHDK, CDR2 SYGVNS. The CDR3 loop spans 17 amino acids. CDR3 coding DNA: TGTGCCAGCAGTCAAACCTCGGGACAGGGGGATAATTCACCCCTCCACTTT. Its protein product is CASSQTSGQGDNSPLHF.

The rearrangement links TRBV6-1 to TRBJ2-1, with 7 positions matching TRBD1. This CDR3 spans 15 amino acids. Germline CDR1 reads MNHNS; CDR2 reads SASEGT. Trimming cost V 4 bases and J 6 bases; bases outside gene matches: 9. The CDR3 loop is CASSVRQGYGNEQFF. As DNA, the CDR3 is TGTGCCAGCAGTGTCAGACAGGGTTACGGCAATGAGCAGTTCTTC.